This TCR beta chain is from a study of blood T cell repertoires in COVID-19. For the study at large: Some COVID-19 samples were acute and others convalescent; all came from the United States, Italy and Spain. The analysed material was cDNA or gDNA that came from T cells, B-cell-depleted T cells, or PBMCs.

In the study's own analysis: Reference gene primer amplification in the assay estimated nucleated cell counts. This table comes from immunoSEQ multiplex PCR, and its TCRdb copy is limited to in-frame clones, with some not included. The V and J calls and clone size were taken over from that table, and D and trimming were inferred from the DNA. The repertoire holds some 200,000 clones, with approximately 90% as singletons. The sequence was collected from a man aged 60-69 years with active or convalescent COVID-19. Sequencing used peripheral blood.

In nucleotides, the CDR3 is TGCGCCAGCAGGCCGGACAGGGGGCGCGTTACCGGGGAGCTGTTTTTT. Its translation is CASRPDRGRVTGELFF. This chain joins TRBV5-1 and TRBJ2-2; TRBD1 aligns across 11 bases. V trimming: 5 bases; J trimming: 5 bases; junction bases outside the gene matches: 8. CDR1 and CDR2 (germline): SGHRS, YFSETQ. The CDR3 extends over 16 amino acids.